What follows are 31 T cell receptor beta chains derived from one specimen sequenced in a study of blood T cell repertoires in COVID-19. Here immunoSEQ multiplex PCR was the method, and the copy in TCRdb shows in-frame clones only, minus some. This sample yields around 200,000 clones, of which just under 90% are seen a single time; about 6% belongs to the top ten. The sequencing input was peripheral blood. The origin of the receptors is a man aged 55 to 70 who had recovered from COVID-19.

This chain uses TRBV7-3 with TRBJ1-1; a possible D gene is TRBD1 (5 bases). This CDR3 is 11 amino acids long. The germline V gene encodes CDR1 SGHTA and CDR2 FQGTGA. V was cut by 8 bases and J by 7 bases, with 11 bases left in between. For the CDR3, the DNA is TGTGCCAGCCTTGGCGGGGGTGAAGCTTTCTTT. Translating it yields CASLGGGEAFF.

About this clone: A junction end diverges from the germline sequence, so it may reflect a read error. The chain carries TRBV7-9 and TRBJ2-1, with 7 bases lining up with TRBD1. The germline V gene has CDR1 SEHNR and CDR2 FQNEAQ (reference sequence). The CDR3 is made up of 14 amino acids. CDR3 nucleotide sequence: TGTGCGAGCACTCCCGGGACAGCGATCAATGAGCAGTTCTTC. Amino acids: CASTPGTAINEQFF.

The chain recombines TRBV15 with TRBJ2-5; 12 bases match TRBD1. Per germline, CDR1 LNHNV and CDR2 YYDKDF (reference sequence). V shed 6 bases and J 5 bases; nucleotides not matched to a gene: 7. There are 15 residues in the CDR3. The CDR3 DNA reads TGTGCCACCAGAGGGACAGGGGGCGCTTGGGAGACCCAGTACTTC. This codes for CATRGTGGAWETQYF.

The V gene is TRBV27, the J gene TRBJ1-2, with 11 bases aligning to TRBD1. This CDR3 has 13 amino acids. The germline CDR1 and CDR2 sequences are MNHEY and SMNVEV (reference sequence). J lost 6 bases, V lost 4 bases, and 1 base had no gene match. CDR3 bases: TGTGCCAGCAGTTGGACAGGGGGCGATGGCTACACCTTC. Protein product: CASSWTGGDGYTF.

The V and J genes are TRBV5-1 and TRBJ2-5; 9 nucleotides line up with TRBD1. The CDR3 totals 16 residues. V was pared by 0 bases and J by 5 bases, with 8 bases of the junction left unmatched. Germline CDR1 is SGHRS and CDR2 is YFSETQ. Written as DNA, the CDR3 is TGCGCCAGCAGCTTGGCCGTGGGACAGGGAGGCGAGACCCAGTACTTC. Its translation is CASSLAVGQGGETQYF.

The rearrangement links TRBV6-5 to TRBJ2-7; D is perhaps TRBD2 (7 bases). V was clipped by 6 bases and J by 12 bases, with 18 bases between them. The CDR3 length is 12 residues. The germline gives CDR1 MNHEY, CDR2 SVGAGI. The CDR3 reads CASRGLGGLWYF. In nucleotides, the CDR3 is TGTGCCAGCAGAGGATTGGGGGGGCTTTGGTACTTC.

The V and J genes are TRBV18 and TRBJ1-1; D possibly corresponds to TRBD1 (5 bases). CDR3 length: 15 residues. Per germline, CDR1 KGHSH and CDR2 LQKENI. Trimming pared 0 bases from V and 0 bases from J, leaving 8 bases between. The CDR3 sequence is CASSPPRQMNTEAFF. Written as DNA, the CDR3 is TGTGCCAGCTCACCACCGCGACAGATGAACACTGAAGCTTTCTTT.

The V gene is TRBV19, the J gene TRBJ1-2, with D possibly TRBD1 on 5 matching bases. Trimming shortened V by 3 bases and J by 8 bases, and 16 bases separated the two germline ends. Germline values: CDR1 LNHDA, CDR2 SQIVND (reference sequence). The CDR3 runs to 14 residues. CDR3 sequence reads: CASSILQGTRGYTF. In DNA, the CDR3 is TGTGCCAGTAGTATCCTGCAGGGCACAAGGGGCTACACCTTC. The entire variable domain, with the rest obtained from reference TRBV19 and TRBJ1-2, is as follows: DGGITQSPKYLFRKEGQNVTLSCEQNLNHDAMYWYRQDPGQGLRLIYYSQIVNDFQKGDIAEGYSVSREKKESFPLTVTSAQKNPTAFYLCASSILQGTRGYTFGSGTRLTVV.

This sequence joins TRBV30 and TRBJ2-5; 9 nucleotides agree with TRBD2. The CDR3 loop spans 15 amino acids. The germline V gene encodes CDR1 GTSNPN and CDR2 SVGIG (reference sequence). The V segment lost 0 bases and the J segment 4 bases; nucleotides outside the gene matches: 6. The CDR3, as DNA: TGTGCCTGGAGTGTGGGTGTAGCGGGAGCAGAGACCCAGTACTTC. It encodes CAWSVGVAGAETQYF. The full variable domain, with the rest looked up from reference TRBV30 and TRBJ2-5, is SQTIHQWPATLVQPVGSPLSLECTVEGTSNPNLYWYRQAAGRGLQLLFYSVGIGQISSEVPQNLSASRPQDRQFILSSKKLLLSDSGFYLCAWSVGVAGAETQYFGPGTRLLVL.

CDR3 loop: CASSLNSRLDQPQHF. CDR3 coding DNA: TGTGCCAGCAGCTTGAATTCCCGGTTGGATCAGCCCCAGCATTTT. The genes are TRBV5-4 and TRBJ1-5; D is unclear. Trimming pared 1 base from V and 5 bases from J, leaving 13 bases between. Germline V CDR1 and CDR2: SGHNT, YYREEE (reference sequence). The CDR3 covers 15 residues.

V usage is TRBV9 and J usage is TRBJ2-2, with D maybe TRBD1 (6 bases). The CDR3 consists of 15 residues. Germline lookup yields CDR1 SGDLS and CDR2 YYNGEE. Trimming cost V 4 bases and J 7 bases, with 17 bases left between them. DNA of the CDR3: TGTGCCAGCAGCTTACAAAGACAGGAAGGCGGGGAGCTGTTTTTT. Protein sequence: CASSLQRQEGGELFF.

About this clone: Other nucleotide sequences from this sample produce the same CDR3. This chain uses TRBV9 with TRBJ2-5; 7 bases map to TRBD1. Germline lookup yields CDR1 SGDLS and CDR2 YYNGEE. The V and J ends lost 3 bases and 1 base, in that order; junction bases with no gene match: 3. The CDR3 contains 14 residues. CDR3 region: CASSARGIQETQYF. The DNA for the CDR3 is TGTGCCAGCAGCGCCAGGGGGATCCAAGAGACCCAGTACTTC.

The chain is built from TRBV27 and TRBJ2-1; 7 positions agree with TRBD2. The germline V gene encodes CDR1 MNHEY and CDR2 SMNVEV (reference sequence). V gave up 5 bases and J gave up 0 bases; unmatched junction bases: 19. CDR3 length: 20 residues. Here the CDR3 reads CASSRFGGTQAGSSYNEQFF. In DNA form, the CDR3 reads TGTGCCAGCAGTAGGTTCGGGGGGACCCAAGCGGGGAGCTCCTACAATGAGCAGTTCTTC.

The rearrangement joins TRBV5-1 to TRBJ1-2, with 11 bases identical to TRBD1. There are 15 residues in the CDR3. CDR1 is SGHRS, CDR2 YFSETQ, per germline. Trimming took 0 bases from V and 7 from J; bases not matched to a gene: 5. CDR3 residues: CASSLAGQGGSGYTF. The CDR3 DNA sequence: TGCGCCAGCAGCTTGGCGGGACAGGGGGGTTCTGGCTACACCTTC.

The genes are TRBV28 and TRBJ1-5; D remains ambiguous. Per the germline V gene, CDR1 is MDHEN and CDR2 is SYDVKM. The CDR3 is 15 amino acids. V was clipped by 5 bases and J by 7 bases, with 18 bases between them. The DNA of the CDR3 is TGTGCCAGCAGTGCCCCCCGGGGTGGCAGGCAGCCCCAGCATTTT. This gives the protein CASSAPRGGRQPQHF.

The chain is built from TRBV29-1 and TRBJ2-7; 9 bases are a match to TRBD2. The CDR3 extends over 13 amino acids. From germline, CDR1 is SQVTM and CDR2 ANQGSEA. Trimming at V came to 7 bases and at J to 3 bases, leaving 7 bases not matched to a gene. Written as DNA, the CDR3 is TGCAGCGCTACAAAGACTAGCGGCTACGAGCAGTACTTC. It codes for CSATKTSGYEQYF.

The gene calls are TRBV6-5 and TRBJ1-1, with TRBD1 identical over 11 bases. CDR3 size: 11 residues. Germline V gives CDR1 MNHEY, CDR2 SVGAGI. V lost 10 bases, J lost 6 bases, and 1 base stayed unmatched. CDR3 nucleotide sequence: TGTGCCATGGGACAGGGGGCTGAAGCTTTCTTT. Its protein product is CAMGQGAEAFF.

This CDR3 reads CASSPPETLVLNEQFF. The CDR3 nucleotides are TGCGCCAGCAGCCCCCCGGAGACCTTAGTACTGAATGAGCAGTTCTTC. The chain is built from TRBV4-1 and TRBJ2-1; D remains ambiguous. Trimming shortened V by 4 bases and J by 7 bases, and 20 bases separated the two germline ends. Germline loops: CDR1 MGHRA, CDR2 YSYEKL. The CDR3 spans 16 residues.

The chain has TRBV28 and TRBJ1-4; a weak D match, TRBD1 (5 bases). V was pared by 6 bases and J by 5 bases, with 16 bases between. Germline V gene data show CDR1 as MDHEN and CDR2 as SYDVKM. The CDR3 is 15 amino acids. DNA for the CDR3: TGTGCCAGCAGCCCCCCCGGGGCGGGAAATGAAAAACTGTTTTTT. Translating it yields CASSPPGAGNEKLFF.

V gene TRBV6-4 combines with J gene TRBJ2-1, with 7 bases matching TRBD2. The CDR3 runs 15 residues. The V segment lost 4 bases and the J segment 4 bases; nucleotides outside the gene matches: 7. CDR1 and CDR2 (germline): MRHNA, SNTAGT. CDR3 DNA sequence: TGTGCCAGCAGTGCCCTAGCGGCGGGGTACAATGAGCAGTTCTTC. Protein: CASSALAAGYNEQFF.

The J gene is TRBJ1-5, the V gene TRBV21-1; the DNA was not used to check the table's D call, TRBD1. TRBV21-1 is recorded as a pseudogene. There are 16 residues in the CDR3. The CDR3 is CASSPRDRGPDEPQHF. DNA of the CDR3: TGTGCCAGCAGCCCAAGGGACAGGGGGCCGGACGAGCCCCAGCATTTT.

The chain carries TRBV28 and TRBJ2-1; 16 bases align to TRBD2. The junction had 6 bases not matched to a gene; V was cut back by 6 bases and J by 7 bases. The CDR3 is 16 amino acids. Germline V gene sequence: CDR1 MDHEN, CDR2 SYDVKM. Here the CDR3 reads CASSPGLAGGNNEQFF. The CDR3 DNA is TGTGCCAGCAGCCCGGGACTAGCGGGAGGGAATAATGAGCAGTTCTTC.

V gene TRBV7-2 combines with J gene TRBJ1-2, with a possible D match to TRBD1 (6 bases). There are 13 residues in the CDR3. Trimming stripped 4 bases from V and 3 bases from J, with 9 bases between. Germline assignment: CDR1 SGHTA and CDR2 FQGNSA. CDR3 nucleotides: TGTGCCAGCAGCTCCGGACAGCACTATGGCTACACCTTC. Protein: CASSSGQHYGYTF.

Here the CDR3 reads CASARDRGQYEQYF. In DNA, the CDR3 is TGTGCCAGTGCCCGGGACAGGGGGCAATACGAGCAGTACTTC. The J gene is TRBJ2-7, the V gene TRBV19, with 12 nucleotides matching TRBD1. CDR3 length equals 14 residues. The germline V gene has CDR1 LNHDA and CDR2 SQIVND (reference sequence). V was pared by 8 bases and J by 4 bases, with 6 bases of the junction left unmatched. The entire variable domain, with the rest obtained from reference TRBV19 and TRBJ2-7, is as follows: DGGITQSPKYLFRKEGQNVTLSCEQNLNHDAMYWYRQDPGQGLRLIYYSQIVNDFQKGDIAEGYSVSREKKESFPLTVTSAQKNPTAFYLCASARDRGQYEQYFGPGTRLTVT.

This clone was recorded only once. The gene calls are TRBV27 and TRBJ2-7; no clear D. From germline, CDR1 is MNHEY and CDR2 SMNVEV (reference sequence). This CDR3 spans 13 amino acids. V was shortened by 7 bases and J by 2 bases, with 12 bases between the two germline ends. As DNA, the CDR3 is TGTGCCAGCACCCGAGCAGGAACCTACGAGCAGTACTTC. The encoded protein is CASTRAGTYEQYF.

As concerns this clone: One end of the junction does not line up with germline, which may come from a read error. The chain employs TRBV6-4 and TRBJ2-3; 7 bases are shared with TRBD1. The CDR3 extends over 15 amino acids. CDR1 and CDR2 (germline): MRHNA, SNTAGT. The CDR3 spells CASSDSGDSRDTQYF. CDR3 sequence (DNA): TGTGCCAGCAGTGACTCAGGGGACAGCAGAGATACGCAGTATTTT.

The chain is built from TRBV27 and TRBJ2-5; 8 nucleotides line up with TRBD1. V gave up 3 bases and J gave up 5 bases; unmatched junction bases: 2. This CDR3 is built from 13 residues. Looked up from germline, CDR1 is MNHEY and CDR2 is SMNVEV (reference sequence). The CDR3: CASSFRGRETQYF. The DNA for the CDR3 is TGTGCCAGCAGTTTCAGGGGGCGGGAGACCCAGTACTTC.

In DNA, the CDR3 is TGTGCCAGCTCACCCGTATCCCTAAACACCGGGGAGCTGTTTTTT. Protein: CASSPVSLNTGELFF. The chain has TRBV18 and TRBJ2-2, with D hard to call. Germline CDR1 and CDR2: KGHSH and LQKENI. Trimming pared 3 bases from V and 2 bases from J, leaving 10 bases between. This CDR3 is 15 amino acids long. Looking up the rest from reference TRBV18 and TRBJ2-2 gives the full variable domain: NAGVMQNPRHLVRRRGQEARLRCSPMKGHSHVYWYRQLPEEGLKFMVYLQKENIIDESGMPKERFSAEFPKEGPSILRIQQVVRGDSAAYFCASSPVSLNTGELFFGEGSRLTVL.

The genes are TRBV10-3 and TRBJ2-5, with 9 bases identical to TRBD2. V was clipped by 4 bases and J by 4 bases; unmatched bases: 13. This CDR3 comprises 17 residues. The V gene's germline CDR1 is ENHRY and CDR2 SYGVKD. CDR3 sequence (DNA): TGTGCCATCAGTGGGGGTATAGCGGGGGCGCCCAGAGAGACCCAGTACTTC. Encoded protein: CAISGGIAGAPRETQYF.

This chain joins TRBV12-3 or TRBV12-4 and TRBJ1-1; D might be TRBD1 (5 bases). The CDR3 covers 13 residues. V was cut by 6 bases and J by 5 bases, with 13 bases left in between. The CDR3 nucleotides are TGTGCCAGCAGAACCTATCAGGGTACTGAAGCTTTCTTT. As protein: CASRTYQGTEAFF.

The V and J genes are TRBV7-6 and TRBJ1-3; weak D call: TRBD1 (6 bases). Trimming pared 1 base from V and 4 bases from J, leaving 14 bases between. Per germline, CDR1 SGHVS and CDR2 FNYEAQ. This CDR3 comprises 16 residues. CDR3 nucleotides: TGTGCCAGCAGCTTAGAGATAGGGGGATCCGGAAACACCATATATTTT. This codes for CASSLEIGGSGNTIYF.